These 2 T cell receptor beta chains were all obtained from the same sample, sequenced in a study of blood T cells in healthy people across ages. The authors ran a second PCR of 7 to 11 cycles using a sample-barcoded 5' primer and a J-beta primer mix. Using its own MiXCR run on the 5' RACE reads, TCRdb lists one record per CDR3 protein. Of approximately 790,000 distinct CDR3 sequences in the sample, about 62% were seen once. Sequenced input: blood. These TCRs come from a man aged 25-45 years in good health.

The rearrangement links TRBV19 to TRBJ2-2; possibly TRBD1 or TRBD2 for D (5 bases each). Germline assignment: CDR1 LNHDA and CDR2 SQIVND (reference sequence). The CDR3 has 16 residues. V gave up 5 bases and J gave up 6 bases, with 19 bases separating them. The CDR3 DNA follows: TGTGCCAGTAGTGTCCTCCGGGACCAGACGGCCGGGGAGCTGTTTTTT. Its protein is CASSVLRDQTAGELFF.

The genes are TRBV6-1 and TRBJ2-2; possibly TRBD1 for D (5 bases). V lost 8 bases to trimming and J lost 2 bases, with 12 bases between them. This CDR3 contains 14 residues. Germline CDR1 MNHNS, CDR2 SASEGT. In nucleotides, the CDR3 is TGTGCCAGCCTAAGAGACAGAAACACCGGGGAGCTGTTTTTT. It is translated as CASLRDRNTGELFF.